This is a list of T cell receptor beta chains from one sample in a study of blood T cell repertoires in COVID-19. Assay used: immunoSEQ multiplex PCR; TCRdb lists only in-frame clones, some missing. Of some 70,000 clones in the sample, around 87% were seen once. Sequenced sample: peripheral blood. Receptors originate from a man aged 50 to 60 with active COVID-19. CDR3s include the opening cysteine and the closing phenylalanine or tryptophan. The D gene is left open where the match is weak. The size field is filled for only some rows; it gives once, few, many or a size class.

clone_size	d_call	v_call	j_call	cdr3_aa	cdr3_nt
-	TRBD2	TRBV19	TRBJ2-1	CASSISLGRGEQFF	TGTGCCAGTAGTATATCATTAGGGAGGGGTGAGCAGTTCTTC
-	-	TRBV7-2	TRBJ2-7	CAITTGGQQYF	TGTGCCATCACGACCGGGGGACAGCAGTACTTC
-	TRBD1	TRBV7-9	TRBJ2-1	CASSLAAGQGFF	TGTGCCAGCAGCTTAGCGGCGGGACAGGGTTTCTTC
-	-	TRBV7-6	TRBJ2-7	CASTAEQGPYEQYF	TGTGCCAGCACCGCGGAGCAGGGCCCCTACGAGCAGTACTTC
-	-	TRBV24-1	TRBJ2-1	CATSDPPGVNEQFF	TGTGCCACCAGTGATCCGCCAGGGGTAAATGAGCAGTTCTTC
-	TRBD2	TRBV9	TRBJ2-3	CASSVTSGRTDTQYF	TGTGCCAGCAGCGTAACTAGCGGGAGGACAGATACGCAGTATTTT
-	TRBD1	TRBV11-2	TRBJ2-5	CASSVGQGKETQYF	TGTGCCAGCAGCGTCGGACAGGGGAAAGAGACCCAGTACTTC
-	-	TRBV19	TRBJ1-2	CASSGRGGDYTF	TGTGCCAGTAGTGGCCGAGGGGGGGACTACACCTTC
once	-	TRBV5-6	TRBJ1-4	CASALSGTTNEKLFF	TGTGCCAGCGCCCTCTCAGGGACAACTAATGAAAAACTGTTTTTT
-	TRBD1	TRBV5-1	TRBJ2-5	CASSSTGVQQETQYF	TGCGCCAGCAGCTCGACAGGGGTACAGCAAGAGACCCAGTACTTC
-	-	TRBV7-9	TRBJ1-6	CASSLANEVWGLNSPLHF	TGTGCCAGCAGCTTAGCAAACGAGGTGTGGGGGCTCAATTCACCCCTCCACTTT
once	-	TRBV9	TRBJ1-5	CASSPPREGSGQPQHF	TGTGCCAGCAGCCCCCCAAGGGAGGGTTCGGGACAGCCCCAGCATTTT
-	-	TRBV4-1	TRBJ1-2	CASSQVSQGRGYGYTF	TGCGCCAGCAGCCAAGTTTCTCAGGGGCGAGGCTATGGCTACACCTTC
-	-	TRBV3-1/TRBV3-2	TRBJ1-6	CASSSREGSYNSPLHF	TGTGCCAGCAGCAGCCGCGAGGGCTCCTATAATTCACCCCTCCACTTT